Listed below are T cell receptor beta chains from one sample, sequenced in a study of cytomegalovirus exposure and HLA in healthy donors. Assay: immunoSEQ multiplex PCR; the TCRdb copy retains only in-frame clones and omits some. This sample has fewer than 250,000 clones, with roughly 80% found just once. What was sequenced was PBMCs. The receptor source for this set is a man aged 40-50 years in good health and CMV-seronegative. CDR3s include the opening cysteine and the closing phenylalanine or tryptophan.

cdr3_length: 15
j_call: TRBJ2-2
v_call: TRBV21-1
cdr3_aa: CASSKSQGAGGELFF

cdr3_length: 13
j_call: TRBJ1-1
v_call: TRBV7-8
cdr3_aa: CASSATKGAEAFF

cdr3_length: 14
j_call: TRBJ2-1
v_call: TRBV19
cdr3_aa: CASSIRDSYNEQFF

cdr3_length: 15
j_call: TRBJ2-7
v_call: TRBV25-1
cdr3_aa: CASRTSGTGAYEQYF

cdr3_length: 14
j_call: TRBJ2-7
v_call: TRBV19
cdr3_aa: CASSINREPYEQYF

cdr3_length: 14
j_call: TRBJ1-1
v_call: TRBV5-1
cdr3_aa: CASSSRSPVTEAFF

cdr3_length: 15
j_call: TRBJ2-7
v_call: TRBV6-6
cdr3_aa: CAGSYKSGRTNEQYF

cdr3_length: 15
j_call: TRBJ1-2
v_call: TRBV2
cdr3_aa: CASNPGTPNNYGYTF

cdr3_length: 15
j_call: TRBJ1-4
v_call: TRBV6-5
cdr3_aa: CASSYSIGLGEKLFF

cdr3_length: 14
j_call: TRBJ1-2
v_call: TRBV13
cdr3_aa: CASSLGAVLYGYTF

cdr3_length: 13
j_call: TRBJ2-1
v_call: TRBV27
cdr3_aa: CASRPTGNNEQFF

cdr3_length: 14
j_call: TRBJ2-7
v_call: TRBV4-1
cdr3_aa: CASSQGASSYEQYF

cdr3_length: 13
j_call: TRBJ1-1
v_call: TRBV30
cdr3_aa: CAWRMAWNTEAFF

cdr3_length: 14
j_call: TRBJ1-3
v_call: TRBV10-3
cdr3_aa: CAITAARSGNTIYF

cdr3_length: 13
j_call: TRBJ2-2
v_call: TRBV11-2
cdr3_aa: CASSRQGHGELFF

cdr3_length: 18
j_call: TRBJ1-2
v_call: TRBV9
cdr3_aa: CASSEHTGTGNDNYGYTF

cdr3_length: 18
j_call: TRBJ1-1
v_call: TRBV27
cdr3_aa: CASSSEDPGTFYGTEAFF

cdr3_length: 15
j_call: TRBJ1-2
v_call: TRBV4-1
cdr3_aa: CASSQDPTTNYGYTF

cdr3_length: 13
j_call: TRBJ1-2
v_call: TRBV30
cdr3_aa: CAWTLGVDYGYTF

cdr3_length: 15
j_call: TRBJ2-5
v_call: TRBV5-1
cdr3_aa: CASSLWAGGEETQYF

cdr3_length: 14
j_call: TRBJ1-2
v_call: TRBV27
cdr3_aa: CASRGQGASYGYTF

cdr3_length: 16
j_call: TRBJ1-2
v_call: TRBV10-1
cdr3_aa: CASSEGTGGMHYGYTF

cdr3_length: 16
j_call: TRBJ2-3
v_call: TRBV6-1
cdr3_aa: CASSEEIDRVTDTQYF

cdr3_length: 14
j_call: TRBJ1-4
v_call: TRBV12-5
cdr3_aa: CASGLSGKGEKLFF

cdr3_length: 14
j_call: TRBJ2-1
v_call: TRBV2
cdr3_aa: CASSDRGRNNEQFF

cdr3_length: 15
j_call: TRBJ2-3
v_call: TRBV2
cdr3_aa: CASSEGLLRTDTQYF

cdr3_length: 15
j_call: TRBJ2-1
v_call: TRBV9
cdr3_aa: CASSVSGVGLGEQFF

cdr3_length: 13
j_call: TRBJ1-3
v_call: TRBV19
cdr3_aa: CASDRGSGNAIYF

cdr3_length: 14
j_call: TRBJ1-5
v_call: TRBV5-1
cdr3_aa: CASSLDGGDQPQHF

cdr3_length: 16
j_call: TRBJ1-4
v_call: TRBV5-1
cdr3_aa: CASSSADRRPNEKLFF

cdr3_length: 15
j_call: TRBJ1-1
v_call: TRBV6-6
cdr3_aa: CASSQPGQPNTEAFF

cdr3_length: 12
j_call: TRBJ2-1
v_call: TRBV9
cdr3_aa: CASSVARGEQFF

cdr3_length: 15
j_call: TRBJ2-7
v_call: TRBV28
cdr3_aa: CASSQGLAKTYEQYF

cdr3_length: 13
j_call: TRBJ2-3
v_call: TRBV30
cdr3_aa: CAWSSGHPDTQYF

cdr3_length: 14
j_call: TRBJ2-5
v_call: TRBV7-3
cdr3_aa: CASSPGSLQETQYF

cdr3_length: 12
j_call: TRBJ2-1
v_call: TRBV7-2
cdr3_aa: CASSPAGNEQFF

cdr3_length: 12
j_call: TRBJ2-7
v_call: TRBV28
cdr3_aa: CASSGDTYEQYF

cdr3_length: 13
j_call: TRBJ2-7
v_call: TRBV5-4
cdr3_aa: CASSFTGSYEQYF

cdr3_length: 18
j_call: TRBJ2-3
v_call: TRBV7-6
cdr3_aa: CASSPYAGTSDVADTQYF

cdr3_length: 16
j_call: TRBJ2-2
v_call: TRBV18
cdr3_aa: CASSPKGGPGTGELFF

cdr3_length: 14
j_call: TRBJ2-7
v_call: TRBV5-1
cdr3_aa: CASSTDRERGEQYF

cdr3_length: 13
j_call: TRBJ1-4
v_call: TRBV6-1
cdr3_aa: CASTRGADEKLFF

cdr3_length: 16
j_call: TRBJ2-1
v_call: TRBV25-1
cdr3_aa: CASSLAGGRSYNEQFF

cdr3_length: 14
j_call: TRBJ2-1
v_call: TRBV4-1
cdr3_aa: CASSQREKGDEQFF

cdr3_length: 19
j_call: TRBJ2-1
v_call: TRBV5-1
cdr3_aa: CASSGKRGATPSSYNEQFF

cdr3_length: 14
j_call: TRBJ1-2
v_call: TRBV5-4
cdr3_aa: CASSLGASGVGYTF

cdr3_length: 14
j_call: TRBJ2-1
v_call: TRBV19
cdr3_aa: CASSLTSSYNEQFF

cdr3_length: 15
j_call: TRBJ2-1
v_call: TRBV7-9
cdr3_aa: CASSFTSGSYNEQFF